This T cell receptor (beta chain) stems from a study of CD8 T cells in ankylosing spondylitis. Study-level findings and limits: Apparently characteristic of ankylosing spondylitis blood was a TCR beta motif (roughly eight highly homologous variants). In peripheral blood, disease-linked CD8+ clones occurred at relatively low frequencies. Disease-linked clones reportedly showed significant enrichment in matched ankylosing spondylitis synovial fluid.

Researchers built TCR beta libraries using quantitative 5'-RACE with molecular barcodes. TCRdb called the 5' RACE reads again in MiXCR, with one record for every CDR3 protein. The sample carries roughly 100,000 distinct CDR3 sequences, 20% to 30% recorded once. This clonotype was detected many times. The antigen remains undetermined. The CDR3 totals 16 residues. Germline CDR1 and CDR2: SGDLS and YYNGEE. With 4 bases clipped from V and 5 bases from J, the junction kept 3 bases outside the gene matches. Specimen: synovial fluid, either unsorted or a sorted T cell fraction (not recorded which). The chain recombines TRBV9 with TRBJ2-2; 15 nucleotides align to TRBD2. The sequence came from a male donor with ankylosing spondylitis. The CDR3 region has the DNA TGTGCCAGCAGCCCAGGACTAGCGGGAGGGACCGGGGAGCTGTTTTTT. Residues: CASSPGLAGGTGELFF.